This T cell receptor beta chain was identified during a study of T-cell reconstitution after alpha-beta-depleted transplantation in children. Study conclusions and caveats: At one year after transplant, newly produced T cells mostly accounted for T-cell counts and diversity. At around two months after transplant, the alpha-beta T cells were reportedly derived from several hundred expanded clones that came from non-depleted graft cells.

Of note for this clonotype: Antigen specificity is unknown.

Using unique molecular identifiers, the investigators prepared the TCRbeta library. TCRdb ran MiXCR on the PCR reads and lists one entry per CDR3 protein. Of roughly 220,000 distinct CDR3 sequences in the sample, roughly 8.3% were seen once. V lost 5 bases, J lost 5 bases, and 4 bases stayed unmatched. The germline gives CDR1 SGHTA, CDR2 FQGNSA. This CDR3 has 14 residues. The V and J genes are TRBV7-2 and TRBJ2-2; 8 bases agree with TRBD1. The sequences come from PBMCs, mostly from graft donor cells, collected 360 days after TCRalphabeta/CD19-depleted stem cell transplant. This sequence was found in a male patient aged 2-9 years who had a stem cell transplant for acute myeloid leukemia, so the T cells may come from the graft donor. DNA for the CDR3: TGTGCCAGCAGCCCTGACAGGGGAACCGGGGAGCTGTTTTTT. Translating gives CASSPDRGTGELFF. The whole variable domain, remainder taken from reference TRBV7-2 and TRBJ2-2, is GAGVSQSPSNKVTEKGKDVELRCDPISGHTALYWYRQSLGQGLEFLIYFQGNSAPDKSGLPSDRFSAERTGGSVSTLTIQRTQQEDSAVYLCASSPDRGTGELFFGEGSRLTVL.